Listed here are 31 T cell receptor beta chains from one sample, sequenced in a study of blood T cells in healthy people across ages. PCR was performed a second time for about 7 to 11 cycles using a sample-barcoded 5' primer and a J-beta primer mix. One entry per CDR3 protein, called by TCRdb with MiXCR from the 5' RACE reads. This table has 1.6 million or so distinct CDR3 sequences, roughly 32% appearing once. The sample was blood. The receptors shown here come from a woman between 25 and 40 years old in good health.

The chain employs TRBV13 and TRBJ2-6, with TRBD2 matching 7 bases. In germline, CDR1 is PRHDT, CDR2 FYEKMQ (reference sequence). The CDR3 length is 18 residues. Germline trimming cut 6 bases from V and 2 bases from J; bases unmatched to any gene: 13. CDR3 nucleotides: TGTGCCAGCAGTTTTACCCTAGCGGCCACCGCTGGGGCCAACGTCCTGACTTTC. Its translation is CASSFTLAATAGANVLTF.

The chain has TRBV20-1 and TRBJ2-2, with TRBD2 matching 7 bases. The CDR3 has 15 amino acids. Losses at the gene ends were 6 bases for V and 7 bases for J; bases not matched to a gene: 14. From germline, CDR1 is DFQATT and CDR2 SNEGSKA (reference sequence). CDR3 region: CSAPPTGRVVGELFF. The CDR3, as DNA: TGCAGTGCCCCCCCGACGGGGAGGGTCGTCGGGGAGCTGTTTTTT.

The rearrangement links TRBV20-1 to TRBJ2-1; TRBD2 aligns across 8 bases. The CDR3 is 12 residues long. Germline CDR1 is DFQATT and CDR2 is SNEGSKA (reference sequence). V trimming: 5 bases; J trimming: 7 bases; junction bases outside the gene matches: 4. The CDR3 loop is CSASGTRNEQFF. In nucleotides, the CDR3 is TGCAGTGCTTCCGGGACTAGAAATGAGCAGTTCTTC.

The chain uses TRBV6-1 and TRBJ2-3, with D maybe TRBD2 (5 bases). Trimming removed 6 bases from V and 8 bases from J, with 12 bases in between. CDR1 and CDR2 from the germline V gene are MNHNS and SASEGT. The CDR3 loop spans 12 amino acids. The CDR3 loop reads CASREDLGTQYF. Written as DNA, the CDR3 is TGTGCCAGCAGGGAGGATCTTGGTACGCAGTATTTT.

This chain uses TRBV20-1 with TRBJ2-5, with 7 bases lining up with TRBD2. The CDR3 contains 14 residues. Trimming removed 0 bases from V and 4 bases from J; junction bases left unmatched: 5. The germline gives CDR1 DFQATT, CDR2 SNEGSKA (reference sequence). In nucleotides, the CDR3 is TGCAGTGCTAGAGATATTAGGGAGGGAGAGACCCAGTACTTC. It is translated as CSARDIREGETQYF.

The CDR3 region is CASSLLGRGSIQYF. CDR3 nucleotides: TGTGCCAGCAGTTTATTGGGCAGGGGCTCCATTCAGTACTTC. The rearrangement links TRBV27 to TRBJ2-7, with D tentatively TRBD1 (6 bases). The DNA end lines up better with TRBJ2-4; the J call may be wrong. There are 14 residues in the CDR3. Germline assignment: CDR1 MNHEY and CDR2 SMNVEV (reference sequence).

V usage is TRBV9 and J usage is TRBJ2-1, with no clear D. The V and J ends lost 0 bases and 3 bases respectively, with 13 bases between them. Germline V gene sequence: CDR1 SGDLS, CDR2 YYNGEE. The CDR3 loop spans 16 amino acids. DNA for the CDR3: TGTGCCAGCAGCGTAGCGATTAGCCCTTTCTACAATGAGCAGTTCTTC. Translated: CASSVAISPFYNEQFF.

This clonotype was recorded a few times. V and J are TRBV2 and TRBJ2-5, with TRBD2 matching 11 bases. CDR1 and CDR2 from the germline V gene are SNHLY and FYNNEI. The V gene end was trimmed by 10 bases and the J gene end by 3 bases; junction bases not matched to a gene: 7. The CDR3 is made up of 14 amino acids. DNA of the CDR3: TGTGCCACCACCCAGGGACTAGCGGAAGAGACCCAGTACTTC. Residues: CATTQGLAEETQYF.

The J gene is TRBJ2-7, the V gene TRBV6-1, with a tentative D call TRBD1 (5 bases). Germline-derived CDR1 and CDR2 are MNHNS and SASEGT. V shed 7 bases and J shed 4 bases, with 32 bases lying between them. The CDR3 is 19 amino acids. Here the CDR3 reads CASTGTLRKASGILYEQYF. CDR3 DNA: TGTGCCAGCACCGGAACGCTGCGGAAGGCCTCAGGGATTTTATACGAGCAGTACTTC.

This clonotype occurred a few times. The chain is built from TRBV4-2 and TRBJ2-7; TRBD2 aligns across 9 bases. Germline CDR1 and CDR2: LGHNA and YNFKEQ. This CDR3 contains 16 residues. The junction had 4 bases not matched to a gene; V was cut back by 0 bases and J by 1 base. The CDR3 here is CASSQDSLAGSYEQYF. The CDR3 DNA reads as TGTGCCAGCAGCCAAGATTCGCTAGCGGGGTCCTACGAGCAGTACTTC.

This clonotype showed up just a few times. The chain joins TRBV4-1 to TRBJ2-1; perhaps TRBD1 as D (8 bases). The CDR3 consists of 18 residues. V was trimmed by 0 bases and J by 8 bases, leaving 23 bases between them. The germline V gene has CDR1 MGHRA and CDR2 YSYEKL. The chain's CDR3 is CASSQDPQGGMLNDEQFF. The CDR3, as DNA: TGCGCCAGCAGCCAAGACCCACAGGGGGGGATGCTTAATGATGAGCAGTTCTTC.

The chain employs TRBV4-1 and TRBJ2-3; 8 nucleotides agree with TRBD1. The V gene end was trimmed by 3 bases and the J gene end by 2 bases; junction bases not matched to a gene: 7. Germline CDR1 MGHRA, CDR2 YSYEKL. The CDR3 extends over 16 amino acids. The CDR3, as DNA: TGCGCCAGCAGCCAGGCTCCACAGGGGGACACAGATACGCAGTATTTT. Protein sequence: CASSQAPQGDTDTQYF.

The chain carries TRBV5-1 and TRBJ1-1; a weak D match, TRBD1 (6 bases). CDR3 length: 15 amino acids. V lost 4 bases and J 1 base, leaving 14 bases between the germline ends. CDR1 and CDR2 (germline): SGHRS, YFSETQ. CDR3: CASSALQGRNTEAFF. CDR3 coding DNA: TGCGCCAGCAGCGCCCTTCAGGGGAGGAACACTGAAGCTTTCTTT. Based on the CDR3 plus reference TRBV5-1 and TRBJ1-1, the full variable domain is KAGVTQTPRYLIKTRGQQVTLSCSPISGHRSVSWYQQTPGQGLQFLFEYFSETQRNKGNFPGRFSGRQFSNSRSEMNVSTLELGDSALYLCASSALQGRNTEAFFGQGTRLTVV.

The CDR3 protein is CASSDLRINEQFF. In DNA, the CDR3 is TGTGCCAGCAGCGACCTTCGGATCAATGAGCAGTTCTTC. The chain combines TRBV2 with TRBJ2-1; D is unclear. Germline CDR1 and CDR2: SNHLY and FYNNEI. V was pared by 6 bases and J by 6 bases, with 12 bases between. This CDR3 is 13 amino acids long.

This clonotype was seen a few times. The chain carries TRBV7-8 and TRBJ2-7, with a possible D match to TRBD1 (6 bases). The CDR3 is 14 amino acids. Germline lookup yields CDR1 SGHVS and CDR2 FQNEAQ. V was trimmed by 5 bases and J by 8 bases, leaving 19 bases between them. CDR3 region: CASSTDRSTGQQYF. DNA for the CDR3: TGTGCCAGCAGCACGGACAGATCCACTGGACAGCAGTACTTC.

This chain uses TRBV7-2 with TRBJ1-2; a weak D match, TRBD1 (5 bases). The germline CDR1 and CDR2 sequences are SGHTA and FQGNSA. This CDR3 is built from 13 residues. Trimming removed 5 bases at V and 8 bases at J, with 15 bases between. This CDR3 is CASSPGLSMGYTF. The CDR3 bases are TGTGCCAGCAGCCCGGGGCTCTCTATGGGCTACACCTTC. Full variable domain (remainder filled in from reference TRBV7-2 and TRBJ1-2): GAGVSQSPSNKVTEKGKDVELRCDPISGHTALYWYRQSLGQGLEFLIYFQGNSAPDKSGLPSDRFSAERTGGSVSTLTIQRTQQEDSAVYLCASSPGLSMGYTFGSGTRLTVV.

The gene calls are TRBV13 and TRBJ1-1, with D perhaps TRBD1 (6 bases). Germline V gives CDR1 PRHDT, CDR2 FYEKMQ (reference sequence). The CDR3 runs to 14 residues. Trimming took off 0 bases at V and 10 bases at J, with 15 bases between the two ends. CDR3 nucleotides: TGTGCCAGCAGCTTAGGCCACCGGGACAACGCAGCTTTCTTT. As protein: CASSLGHRDNAAFF. The whole variable domain, filled in from reference TRBV13 and TRBJ1-1, reads AAGVIQSPRHLIKEKRETATLKCYPIPRHDTVYWYQQGPGQDPQFLISFYEKMQSDKGSIPDRFSAQQFSDYHSELNMSSLELGDSALYFCASSLGHRDNAAFFGQGTRLTVV.

In this sample, this clonotype turned up once. The DNA for the CDR3 is TGCGCCAGCAGCTTGGTAGGGTCCCAGAAAGAGACCCAGTACTTC. Residues: CASSLVGSQKETQYF. This rearrangement joins TRBV5-1 to TRBJ2-5; no clear D. The germline gives CDR1 SGHRS, CDR2 YFSETQ. Deletions cut 0 bases from V and 3 bases from J, with 12 bases between. The CDR3 covers 15 residues.

This clonotype was picked up a small number of times. The chain uses TRBV4-1 and TRBJ2-7; the match to TRBD2 covers 8 bases. The CDR3 spans 18 residues. In germline, CDR1 is MGHRA, CDR2 YSYEKL. V lost 3 bases and J lost 4; bases outside the gene matches: 17. The CDR3 region is CASSQPGLVTHMGYEQYF. In DNA, the CDR3 is TGCGCCAGCAGCCAGCCGGGACTAGTCACCCATATGGGGTACGAGCAGTACTTC.

This chain links TRBV27 with TRBJ2-1; D is unclear. The germline V and J ends were trimmed by 0 bases and 7 bases, with 10 bases remaining between them. The CDR3 consists of 14 residues. Germline V lookup: CDR1 MNHEY, CDR2 SMNVEV (reference sequence). Here the CDR3 DNA reads TGTGCCAGCAGTTTATCGATTGAGAGGAATGAGCAGTTCTTC. This translates into CASSLSIERNEQFF.

The chain joins TRBV20-1 to TRBJ2-1; 14 bases map to TRBD2. The end of the DNA aligns better with TRBJ2-7, so the J call may be wrong. From germline, CDR1 is DFQATT and CDR2 SNEGSKA (reference sequence). The CDR3 sequence is 17 residues long. This CDR3 reads CSARGGLAGDSYNEQYF. DNA for the CDR3: TGCAGTGCTAGGGGGGGACTAGCGGGAGACTCCTACAATGAGCAGTACTTC.

This clonotype showed up just a few times. This sequence joins TRBV24-1 and TRBJ1-2, with D possibly being TRBD1 (6 bases). The V gene lost 5 bases and the J gene lost 8 bases, with 11 bases spanning the gap. The germline V gene encodes CDR1 KGHDR and CDR2 SFDVKD. CDR3 length equals 12 residues. CDR3 bases: TGTGCCACCAGTGCTGGGGGCGGCGGCTACACCTTC. Translation: CATSAGGGGYTF.

V gene TRBV11-2 combines with J gene TRBJ2-7; D gene unclear. CDR3 length: 14 amino acids. Deletions cut 8 bases from V and 0 bases from J, with 14 bases between. In germline, CDR1 is SGHAT, CDR2 FQNNGV. CDR3 residues: CASQVQANSYEQYF. DNA for the CDR3: TGTGCCAGCCAAGTTCAGGCCAACTCCTACGAGCAGTACTTC. The whole variable domain, remainder taken from reference TRBV11-2 and TRBJ2-7, is EAGVAQSPRYKIIEKRQSVAFWCNPISGHATLYWYQQILGQGPKLLIQFQNNGVVDDSQLPKDRFSAERLKGVDSTLKIQPAKLEDSAVYLCASQVQANSYEQYFGPGTRLTVT.

This clonotype was recorded many times. CDR3 DNA sequence: TGTGCCAGCAGTTTAGGAGGGACAGGAGATTACGAGCAGTACTTC. It specifies CASSLGGTGDYEQYF. The chain links TRBV12-3 or TRBV12-4 to TRBJ2-7, with TRBD1 identical over 8 bases. This CDR3 has 15 amino acids. V shed 1 base, J shed 4 bases, and the junction held 6 bases outside the gene matches.

CDR3 sequence reads: CAGSSGPEQFF. The CDR3, as DNA: TGTGCCGGCTCTAGCGGACCAGAGCAGTTCTTC. The V and J genes are TRBV7-9 and TRBJ2-1; 7 bases are shared with TRBD2. CDR1 is SEHNR, CDR2 FQNEAQ, per germline (reference sequence). This CDR3 is built from 11 residues. V was pared by 11 bases and J by 10 bases, with 8 bases of the junction left unmatched.

In nucleotides, the CDR3 is TGCGCCAGCAGCCACGCAGGTCTCGGGGAGCTGTTTTTT. Protein product: CASSHAGLGELFF. This chain uses TRBV4-1 with TRBJ2-2; D is unclear. This CDR3 spans 13 amino acids. Germline lookup yields CDR1 MGHRA and CDR2 YSYEKL. V lost 3 bases and J 7 bases, leaving 9 bases between the germline ends.

This clonotype was observed a few times. The chain recombines TRBV20-1 with TRBJ1-5; D gene ambiguous. The CDR3 sequence is 14 residues long. Germline values: CDR1 DFQATT, CDR2 SNEGSKA (reference sequence). V was trimmed by 5 bases and J by 1 base, leaving 12 bases between them. The CDR3 loop reads CSAPDPRSNQPQHF. For the CDR3, the DNA is TGCAGTGCTCCCGACCCCAGGAGCAATCAGCCCCAGCATTTT.

This chain uses TRBV29-1 with TRBJ1-2, with D possibly TRBD1 on 5 matching bases. Trimming removed 0 bases at V and 0 bases at J, with 14 bases between. Germline V lookup: CDR1 SQVTM, CDR2 ANQGSEA. CDR3 size: 16 residues. For the CDR3, the DNA is TGCAGCGTTGAAGATACAAGCCGGGGCACTAACTATGGCTACACCTTC. Translation gives CSVEDTSRGTNYGYTF.

This clonotype appeared a few times. This sequence joins TRBV4-1 and TRBJ1-1; possibly TRBD1 for D (5 bases). V lost 3 bases and J lost 3, with 23 bases in between. CDR3 length equals 18 residues. Germline V gene lookup returns CDR1 MGHRA and CDR2 YSYEKL. This CDR3 is CASSQDGDGGWSDTEAFF. In DNA form, the CDR3 reads TGCGCCAGCAGCCAGGACGGCGACGGGGGGTGGTCGGACACTGAAGCTTTCTTT.

The rearrangement uses TRBV6-2 or TRBV6-3 and TRBJ2-7; 7 positions agree with TRBD1. Germline lookup yields CDR1 MNHEY and CDR2 SVGEGT. Trimming at V came to 5 bases and at J to 2 bases, leaving 9 bases not matched to a gene. The CDR3 length is 15 residues. CDR3 nucleotides: TGTGCCAGCAGTAACCGGGACAGCAATCCCTACGAGCAGTACTTC. It codes for CASSNRDSNPYEQYF.

V is TRBV11-2 and J is TRBJ2-3; 9 bases align to TRBD2. The CDR3 spans 17 residues. V was clipped by 6 bases and J by 6 bases; unmatched bases: 16. Germline values: CDR1 SGHAT, CDR2 FQNNGV. Here the CDR3 reads CASSFMAGGPGTDTQYF. The CDR3, as DNA: TGTGCCAGCAGTTTTATGGCGGGGGGGCCTGGAACGGATACGCAGTATTTT.